Below, 24 T cell receptor beta chains from the same sample are listed, as sequenced in a study of technical replicates of blood from a few donors. Generated by immunoSEQ multiplex PCR, the TCRdb table keeps only in-frame clones and is missing some. The sample consists of about 14,000 clones, just under 85% of them appearing once. Specimen: PBMCs. These receptors all stem from a human donor in good health.

The count of this clone is one. The chain joins TRBV7-8 to TRBJ2-4, with 7 bases identical to TRBD1. V lost 5 bases and J lost 7; bases outside the gene matches: 8. CDR1 and CDR2 from the germline V gene are SGHVS and FQNEAQ. This CDR3 comprises 14 residues. CDR3: CASSPQGQLNIQYF. The CDR3 bases are TGTGCCAGCAGCCCACAGGGACAGCTGAACATTCAGTACTTC.

The V gene is TRBV6-5, the J gene TRBJ1-2; the D gene is possibly TRBD1 (5 bases). The CDR3 loop spans 12 amino acids. Germline lookup yields CDR1 MNHEY and CDR2 SVGAGI. Between the trimmed V and J ends, which lost 0 bases and 8 bases, there was a span of 7 bases. The CDR3 loop is CASSYSGAGYTF. CDR3 sequence (DNA): TGTGCCAGCAGTTACTCAGGGGCCGGCTACACCTTC.

The chain links TRBV7-6 to TRBJ2-1; the match to TRBD2 covers 11 bases. V gave up 4 bases and J gave up 5 bases; unmatched junction bases: 10. This CDR3 is built from 17 residues. From germline, CDR1 is SGHVS and CDR2 FNYEAQ. The CDR3 sequence: CASSSYSGTSGDNEQFF. CDR3 bases: TGTGCCAGCAGCTCGTATTCCGGGACTAGCGGCGACAATGAGCAGTTCTTC. The variable domain in full, completed from reference TRBV7-6 and TRBJ2-1, reads GAGVSQSPRYKVTKRGQDVALRCDPISGHVSLYWYRQALGQGPEFLTYFNYEAQQDKSGLPNDRFSAERPEGSISTLTIQRTEQRDSAMYRCASSSYSGTSGDNEQFFGPGTRLTVL.

The chain joins TRBV5-1 to TRBJ2-3, with D maybe TRBD2 (5 bases). There are 13 residues in the CDR3. With 3 bases removed from V and 3 bases from J, the gap between germline ends came to 8 bases. Per the germline V gene, CDR1 is SGHRS and CDR2 is YFSETQ. CDR3 amino acids: CASSSPGTDTQYF. CDR3 DNA: TGCGCCAGCAGCTCACCGGGAACAGATACGCAGTATTTT.

The chain joins TRBV7-8 to TRBJ2-2, with D maybe TRBD2 (6 bases). There are 15 residues in the CDR3. V lost 1 base and J lost 6, with 12 bases in between. Germline V gene sequence: CDR1 SGHVS, CDR2 FQNEAQ. The CDR3 DNA is TGTGCCAGCAGCTTAGGTACCCGCGGGGCCGGGGAGCTGTTTTTT. This gives the protein CASSLGTRGAGELFF.

The rearrangement joins TRBV2 to TRBJ2-3; D possibly corresponds to TRBD2 (6 bases). CDR1 and CDR2 from the germline V gene are SNHLY and FYNNEI. The V and J ends lost 3 bases and 4 bases respectively, with 14 bases between them. The CDR3 totals 15 residues. CDR3 region: CASSEYGTGADTQYF. CDR3 nucleotide sequence: TGTGCCAGCAGTGAGTACGGGACTGGCGCAGATACGCAGTATTTT.

The chain couples TRBV15 to TRBJ1-5, with D hard to call. The V and J ends lost 1 base and 4 bases respectively, with 8 bases between them. The CDR3 contains 14 residues. The germline V gene encodes CDR1 LNHNV and CDR2 YYDKDF (reference sequence). CDR3 region: CATSRGQENQPQHF. CDR3 DNA sequence: TGTGCCACCAGCAGAGGTCAGGAAAATCAGCCCCAGCATTTT.

The rearrangement joins TRBV29-1 to TRBJ2-5; the match to TRBD2 covers 12 bases. Trimming cost V 2 bases and J 4 bases; bases outside gene matches: 2. CDR3 size: 14 residues. Germline CDR1 is SQVTM and CDR2 is ANQGSEA. In DNA form, the CDR3 reads TGCAGCGTTGAACCGGGACTAGCGGGAGAGACCCAGTACTTC. It translates to CSVEPGLAGETQYF.

V usage is TRBV21-1 and J usage is TRBJ2-7; TRBD2 is the table's D call, not checked against the DNA. TRBV21-1 is tagged as a pseudogene. The CDR3 totals 15 residues. The CDR3: CASSRLAGGLNEQYF. CDR3 sequence (DNA): TGTGCCAGCAGCAGACTAGCGGGAGGGCTCAACGAGCAGTACTTC.

The V gene is TRBV2, the J gene TRBJ1-5; 8 nucleotides align to TRBD1. V was pared by 5 bases and J by 1 base, with 1 base of the junction left unmatched. This CDR3 region has 14 residues. Germline values: CDR1 SNHLY, CDR2 FYNNEI. CDR3 nucleotide sequence: TGTGCCAGCAGTCGGACAGGGAGCAATCAGCCCCAGCATTTT. Translated: CASSRTGSNQPQHF.

The chain carries TRBV6-5 and TRBJ2-7; 8 bases map to TRBD1. The CDR3 consists of 15 residues. CDR1 MNHEY and CDR2 SVGAGI come from the germline V gene. V lost 0 bases and J lost 3; bases outside the gene matches: 4. The CDR3: CASSYSRTGNYEQYF. The CDR3 nucleotides are TGTGCCAGCAGTTACTCCCGGACAGGGAACTACGAGCAGTACTTC.

V and J are TRBV5-1 and TRBJ2-6, with D unclear. The CDR3 is 17 residues long. CDR1 and CDR2 (germline): SGHRS, YFSETQ. The V and J ends lost 6 bases and 0 bases respectively, with 16 bases between them. The CDR3, as DNA: TGCGCCAGCACGCCCAACAGCCGAGACTCTGGGGCCAACGTCCTGACTTTC. Its translation: CASTPNSRDSGANVLTF.

The V gene is TRBV10-1, the J gene TRBJ2-1; 9 bases map to TRBD2. The CDR3 has 16 residues. Per germline, CDR1 WNHNN and CDR2 SYGVQD (reference sequence). Trimming took 2 bases from V and 3 from J; bases not matched to a gene: 5. CDR3 loop: CASSEGAGGYYNEQFF. The CDR3 nucleotides are TGCGCCAGCAGTGAGGGGGCGGGAGGGTACTACAATGAGCAGTTCTTC.

The V and J genes are TRBV4-2 and TRBJ2-3; D ambiguous. V was pared by 1 base and J by 0 bases, with 11 bases between. Germline CDR1 is LGHNA and CDR2 is YNFKEQ. CDR3 size: 16 residues. The CDR3 spells CASSQAILISTDTQYF. CDR3 coding DNA: TGTGCCAGCAGCCAAGCAATCCTAATTAGCACAGATACGCAGTATTTT.

The genes are TRBV5-1 and TRBJ2-1; TRBD2 aligns across 11 bases. V shed 0 bases, J shed 8 bases, and the junction held 7 bases outside the gene matches. The CDR3 is 16 amino acids. Germline CDR1 reads SGHRS; CDR2 reads YFSETQ. The CDR3 region has the DNA TGCGCCAGCAGCTTGGCCGCGACTAGCGGGAACGATGAGCAGTTCTTC. As protein: CASSLAATSGNDEQFF.

The chain uses TRBV6-1 and TRBJ1-2, with 9 bases aligning to TRBD1. The trim removed 6 bases at V and 0 bases at J, leaving 2 bases unmatched. There are 14 residues in the CDR3. CDR1 and CDR2 from the germline V gene are MNHNS and SASEGT. CDR3 sequence: CASRRDRANYGYTF. The CDR3 nucleotides read TGTGCCAGCAGGAGGGACAGGGCTAACTATGGCTACACCTTC.

The rearrangement joins TRBV6-1 to TRBJ2-1; D might be TRBD2 (7 bases). Trimming cost V 7 bases and J 7 bases, with 14 bases left between them. Germline CDR1 and CDR2: MNHNS and SASEGT. The CDR3 covers 13 residues. CDR3 sequence reads: CASKGGAGNEQFF. CDR3 nucleotide sequence: TGTGCCAGCAAAGGGGGGGCGGGTAATGAGCAGTTCTTC.

The V and J genes are TRBV18 and TRBJ2-5; 10 positions agree with TRBD2. V was pared by 0 bases and J by 5 bases, with 15 bases of the junction left unmatched. From germline, CDR1 is KGHSH and CDR2 LQKENI. The CDR3 has 19 amino acids. The CDR3 DNA reads as TGTGCCAGCTCACCACCGCGGGAAATGGCTAGCGGGAGAGGTGAGACCCAGTACTTC. Amino acids: CASSPPREMASGRGETQYF. The variable domain in full, completed from reference TRBV18 and TRBJ2-5, reads NAGVMQNPRHLVRRRGQEARLRCSPMKGHSHVYWYRQLPEEGLKFMVYLQKENIIDESGMPKERFSAEFPKEGPSILRIQQVVRGDSAAYFCASSPPREMASGRGETQYFGPGTRLLVL.

This rearrangement joins TRBV5-1 to TRBJ2-1; 11 bases map to TRBD2. The trim removed 4 bases at V and 6 bases at J, leaving 15 bases unmatched. The CDR3 sequence is 18 residues long. Germline-derived CDR1 and CDR2 are SGHRS and YFSETQ. The CDR3 coding sequence is TGCGCCAGCAGCCCCTTGTACCAGACTAGCGGGGCGGGCAATGAGCAGTTCTTC. Amino acid sequence: CASSPLYQTSGAGNEQFF.

The genes are TRBV6-1 and TRBJ2-7; 11 nucleotides align to TRBD2. This CDR3 contains 15 residues. V was pared by 1 base and J by 1 base, with 0 bases of the junction left unmatched. CDR1 is MNHNS and CDR2 is SASEGT in the germline V gene. CDR3 sequence reads: CASSEGLAGSYEQYF. As DNA, the CDR3 is TGTGCCAGCAGTGAAGGACTAGCGGGATCCTACGAGCAGTACTTC.

This clone came up a few times. The chain couples TRBV7-9 to TRBJ2-2, with D possibly being TRBD1 (7 bases). The CDR3 spans 13 residues. The germline V and J ends were trimmed by 11 bases and 3 bases, with 13 bases remaining between them. Germline-derived CDR1 and CDR2 are SEHNR and FQNEAQ (reference sequence). The CDR3 DNA is TGTGCCGTCGACAGGGAGGACACCGGGGAGCTGTTTTTT. Translating it yields CAVDREDTGELFF.

The rearrangement joins TRBV5-1 to TRBJ1-4; a weak D match, TRBD1 (5 bases). The length of the CDR3 is 13 residues. Germline V gene sequence: CDR1 SGHRS, CDR2 YFSETQ. V was clipped by 5 bases and J by 8 bases, with 13 bases between them. The CDR3 DNA is TGCGCCAGCAGACTCGGGACTGCCGAAAAACTGTTTTTT. Its protein is CASRLGTAEKLFF.

This clone was picked up one time. V usage is TRBV5-5 and J usage is TRBJ1-4; TRBD1 aligns across 7 bases. Germline CDR1 SGHKS, CDR2 YYEKEE (reference sequence). The V segment lost 4 bases and the J segment 7 bases; nucleotides outside the gene matches: 10. This CDR3 contains 15 residues. In DNA, the CDR3 is TGTGCCAGCAGCCCGCGACAGGGACGTAGTGAAAAACTGTTTTTT. This translates into CASSPRQGRSEKLFF.

V and J are TRBV19 and TRBJ1-1; D uncertain. Trimming took 8 bases from V and 4 from J, leaving 8 bases between them. In germline, CDR1 is LNHDA, CDR2 SQIVND (reference sequence). The CDR3 totals 11 residues. The CDR3 DNA follows: TGTGCCAGTTATCTAGGCACTGAAGCTTTCTTT. Its protein is CASYLGTEAFF.